Detailed here is one T cell receptor beta chain. What it recognizes is unknown. Full-length variable regions came from constant-region reverse primers plus semi-nested Nested Universal Primer A PCR. TCRdb ran MiXCR on the 5' RACE reads and lists one entry per CDR3 protein. Here the sample spans over 30,000 distinct CDR3 sequences, about a quarter being singletons. Study conclusions and caveats: Tumor-infiltrating Treg TCR alpha and beta sequences overlapped most with tumor naive CD4+ T cells, then blood naive. In terms of TCR gene usage, tumor memory CD4+ T cells clustered together with blood and lymph node memory CD4+ cells, as well as with lymph node naive CD4+ cells. Whole repertoires were not studied in the larger cohort, only one V-J beta rearrangement.

Germline CDR1 is GTSNPN and CDR2 is SVGIG (reference sequence). V was clipped by 3 bases and J by 5 bases, with 10 bases between them. The CDR3 covers 12 residues. The sequenced sample was naive CD4+ T cells sorted from a lymph node. The subset denotes: naive CD4+ T cells, CD4+CD45RA+CD25-. The receptor was derived from a female donor with breast cancer. The chain is built from TRBV30 and TRBJ2-5; D is ambiguous. CDR3 sequence (DNA): TGTGCCTGGAGCCGACAAATGGAGACCCAGTACTTC. Translation gives CAWSRQMETQYF.